This entry lists 28 T cell receptor beta chains sequenced from one sample in a study of technical replicates of blood from several donors. Sequencing was performed with immunoSEQ multiplex PCR; in TCRdb, only in-frame clones are kept and a portion is missing. The profile shows roughly 60,000 clones, approximately 86% of them singletons. The specimen was PBMCs. These receptors all stem from a human donor in good health. Some clones in this sample may be carry-over from other donors' samples.

The chain has TRBV18 and TRBJ1-2; TRBD1 matches at 12 bases. The junction had 8 bases not matched to a gene; V was cut back by 2 bases and J by 7 bases. CDR3 length equals 16 residues. Germline V gene sequence: CDR1 KGHSH, CDR2 LQKENI. CDR3 amino acids: CASSPIEGTGGFGYTF. The CDR3, as DNA: TGTGCCAGCTCACCAATCGAGGGGACAGGGGGCTTTGGCTACACCTTC.

The V call is TRBV29-1, the J call TRBJ2-2; no firm D call. The CDR3 loop spans 14 amino acids. Looked up from germline, CDR1 is SQVTM and CDR2 is ANQGSEA. The DNA for the CDR3 is TGCAAACCCGATGGGCAACCGAACACCGGGGAGCTGTTTTTT. It specifies CKPDGQPNTGELFF.

The chain has TRBV6-4 and TRBJ2-1; 9 nucleotides line up with TRBD2. Germline values: CDR1 MRHNA, CDR2 SNTAGT. This CDR3 region has 15 residues. The V gene end was trimmed by 5 bases and the J gene end by 7 bases; junction bases not matched to a gene: 9. The CDR3 loop is CASSPLGLAGNEQFF. The CDR3 DNA sequence: TGTGCCAGCAGTCCCCTTGGGCTAGCGGGGAATGAGCAGTTCTTC.

This chain connects TRBV7-2 to TRBJ2-1, with TRBD2 matching 11 bases. Germline values: CDR1 SGHTA, CDR2 FQGNSA. V lost 5 bases, J lost 4 bases, and 7 bases stayed unmatched. This CDR3 is 16 amino acids long. The CDR3 sequence: CASSRTGTSGYNEQFF. In DNA, the CDR3 is TGTGCCAGCAGCCGTACCGGGACTAGCGGTTACAATGAGCAGTTCTTC.

The chain has TRBV15 and TRBJ1-2; a weak D match, TRBD1 (5 bases). Germline lookup yields CDR1 LNHNV and CDR2 YYDKDF (reference sequence). CDR3 length: 16 residues. Deletions cut 3 bases from V and 0 bases from J, with 14 bases between. The CDR3 coding sequence is TGTGCCACCAGCAGCGGGCAGGGCCAAGCTAACTATGGCTACACCTTC. Amino acids: CATSSGQGQANYGYTF.

The chain has TRBV7-9 and TRBJ2-5, with unresolved D. Per the germline V gene, CDR1 is SEHNR and CDR2 is FQNEAQ (reference sequence). V was pared by 1 base and J by 7 bases, with 10 bases between. The CDR3 is 13 residues long. CDR3 region: CASSLDVAGTQYF. CDR3 DNA sequence: TGTGCCAGCAGCTTAGACGTGGCTGGGACCCAGTACTTC.

This chain uses TRBV5-1 with TRBJ1-6; unclear D gene. There are 15 residues in the CDR3. Trimming pared 3 bases from V and 9 bases from J, leaving 16 bases between. Germline CDR1 reads SGHRS; CDR2 reads YFSETQ. The CDR3 protein is CASSSDEFQASPLHF. DNA for the CDR3: TGCGCCAGCAGCTCGGATGAGTTCCAGGCTTCACCCCTCCACTTT.

The CDR3 here is CASSKGGGGQPQHF. The CDR3 DNA reads TGTGCCAGCAGCAAGGGGGGGGGCGGTCAGCCCCAGCATTTT. The genes are TRBV6-5 and TRBJ1-5; D may be TRBD1 (6 bases). Germline V gives CDR1 MNHEY, CDR2 SVGAGI. V lost 6 bases to trimming and J lost 6 bases, with 15 bases between them. There are 14 residues in the CDR3.

This clone has just a few counts. V gene TRBV19 combines with J gene TRBJ2-2, with D possibly being TRBD2 (5 bases). Germline CDR1 is LNHDA and CDR2 is SQIVND (reference sequence). V was trimmed by 2 bases and J by 2 bases, leaving 9 bases between them. CDR3 size: 15 residues. The CDR3 DNA sequence: TGTGCCAGTAGTATAATAGAGGGAAACACCGGGGAGCTGTTTTTT. It translates to CASSIIEGNTGELFF.

The V gene is TRBV5-6, the J gene TRBJ2-2; 8 nucleotides align to TRBD1. After removal of 5 bases from V and 6 bases from J, the junction contained 12 bases not matched to a gene. Germline V gene sequence: CDR1 SGHDT, CDR2 YYEEEE. This CDR3 has 16 amino acids. CDR3 amino acids: CASRGQGRDYSGELFF. The DNA for the CDR3 is TGTGCCAGCAGAGGACAGGGCCGAGATTACTCCGGGGAGCTGTTTTTT.

The chain links TRBV7-8 to TRBJ2-6; D is perhaps TRBD1 (6 bases). Germline V gives CDR1 SGHVS, CDR2 FQNEAQ. Between the trimmed V and J ends, which lost 0 bases and 0 bases, there was a span of 12 bases. This CDR3 spans 18 amino acids. The DNA of the CDR3 is TGTGCCAGCAGCTTAGCGAGGACAGAGAGCTCTGGGGCCAACGTCCTGACTTTC. Residues: CASSLARTESSGANVLTF. Looking up the rest from reference TRBV7-8 and TRBJ2-6 gives the full variable domain: GAGVSQSPRYKVAKRGQDVALRCDPISGHVSLFWYQQALGQGPEFLTYFQNEAQLDKSGLPSDRFFAERPEGSVSTLKIQRTQQEDSAVYLCASSLARTESSGANVLTFGAGSRLTVL.

The V gene is TRBV4-1, the J gene TRBJ1-1, with 8 nucleotides matching TRBD1. The CDR3 length is 13 residues. Per germline, CDR1 MGHRA and CDR2 YSYEKL. V was clipped by 4 bases and J by 3 bases; unmatched bases: 1. CDR3 DNA sequence: TGCGCCAGCAGCCCGGACAGGGACACTGAAGCTTTCTTT. Encoded protein: CASSPDRDTEAFF.

As for this clone: The same CDR3 is also encoded by other DNA sequences in this sample. V and J are TRBV13 and TRBJ2-5; 11 bases line up with TRBD2. The CDR3 spans 17 residues. Germline CDR1 and CDR2: PRHDT and FYEKMQ (reference sequence). V dropped 3 bases and J dropped 7; count of bases not matched to a gene: 13. CDR3 residues: CASSLMTSGVRGGTQYF. The CDR3 region has the DNA TGTGCCAGCAGCTTGATGACTAGCGGGGTGCGTGGTGGGACCCAGTACTTC.

The chain carries TRBV12-5 and TRBJ2-1, with 7 bases that match TRBD1. Per the germline V gene, CDR1 is LGHNT and CDR2 is FRNRAP. The CDR3 length is 17 residues. The trim removed 7 bases at V and 0 bases at J, leaving 12 bases unmatched. Written as DNA, the CDR3 is TGTGCTAGTGCCCTTCGGACAGGCCGAAGCTCCTACAATGAGCAGTTCTTC. This gives the protein CASALRTGRSSYNEQFF.

The chain recombines TRBV9 with TRBJ2-1; weak D call: TRBD1 (5 bases). CDR1 and CDR2 (germline): SGDLS, YYNGEE. V shed 3 bases and J shed 1 base, with 14 bases lying between them. The CDR3 is 16 amino acids. Written as DNA, the CDR3 is TGTGCCAGCAGCGCAAGAACGACAGTTTCCTACAATGAGCAGTTCTTC. This translates into CASSARTTVSYNEQFF.

The chain carries TRBV27 and TRBJ1-5; D is uncertain. CDR3 length: 12 residues. CDR1 is MNHEY and CDR2 is SMNVEV in the germline V gene (reference sequence). V was cut by 5 bases and J by 3 bases, with 5 bases left in between. The chain's CDR3 is CASSLLNQPQHF. For the CDR3, the DNA is TGTGCCAGCAGTCTCCTCAATCAGCCCCAGCATTTT.

J is TRBJ1-1 and V is TRBV7-2; D remains unclear. The germline V gene has CDR1 SGHTA and CDR2 FQGNSA. The CDR3 spans 14 residues. The V end was cut by 0 bases, the J end by 1 base, with 6 bases between. The CDR3 nucleotides are TGTGCCAGCAGCTTAGCGCCAGGGAACACTGAAGCTTTCTTT. Translation gives CASSLAPGNTEAFF.

This chain uses TRBV7-3 with TRBJ2-6; perhaps TRBD2 as D (7 bases). There are 16 residues in the CDR3. Trimming removed 5 bases from V and 3 bases from J, with 14 bases in between. Germline CDR1 is SGHTA and CDR2 is FQGTGA. In nucleotides, the CDR3 is TGTGCCAGCAGCCCAAGGGGGGGGCGTGGGGCCAACGTCCTGACTTTC. This translates into CASSPRGGRGANVLTF.

Only a few counts were recorded for this clone. This rearrangement joins TRBV4-1 to TRBJ1-1; 8 bases are a match to TRBD1. This CDR3 comprises 15 residues. Germline V CDR1 and CDR2: MGHRA, YSYEKL. J gave up 1 base and V 1 base, and 2 bases lay outside the gene matches. In DNA, the CDR3 is TGCGCCAGCAGCCAAGTCCAGGGGGCGAACACTGAAGCTTTCTTT. It encodes CASSQVQGANTEAFF.

The chain carries TRBV25-1 and TRBJ1-1; D is possibly TRBD1 (5 bases). The CDR3 sequence is 12 residues long. From germline, CDR1 is MGHDK and CDR2 SYGVNS. V lost 1 base to trimming and J lost 10 bases, with 10 bases between them. CDR3 DNA: TGTGCCAGCAGTGAATTCGGGGGAGGAGCTTTCTTT. It codes for CASSEFGGGAFF.

This clone was seen a handful of times. The rearrangement uses TRBV6-1 and TRBJ2-5; 12 positions agree with TRBD1. CDR3 length: 15 residues. Germline V gives CDR1 MNHNS, CDR2 SASEGT. Losses at the gene ends were 7 bases for V and 4 bases for J; bases not matched to a gene: 7. The CDR3 here is CASNRGTGGLETQYF. CDR3 bases: TGTGCCAGCAATAGAGGGACAGGGGGCTTAGAGACCCAGTACTTC.

This chain uses TRBV10-3 with TRBJ1-2; the match to TRBD1 covers 8 bases. The V segment lost 3 bases and the J segment 7 bases; nucleotides outside the gene matches: 10. The CDR3 covers 15 residues. Per the germline V gene, CDR1 is ENHRY and CDR2 is SYGVKD. In DNA form, the CDR3 reads TGTGCCATCAGTGATATCAGGGGGCAGTTGGGTGGCTACACCTTC. Amino acid sequence: CAISDIRGQLGGYTF.

The genes are TRBV7-2 and TRBJ1-2, with TRBD1 matching over 7 bases. This CDR3 spans 13 amino acids. Germline CDR1 and CDR2: SGHTA and FQGNSA. V gave up 6 bases and J gave up 5 bases; unmatched junction bases: 6. In DNA form, the CDR3 reads TGTGCCAGCAGGCCAGGGGGGCTATATGGCTACACCTTC. Protein product: CASRPGGLYGYTF.

This chain joins TRBV5-1 and TRBJ2-3; 9 bases are shared with TRBD1. Per the germline V gene, CDR1 is SGHRS and CDR2 is YFSETQ. V was clipped by 5 bases and J by 9 bases; unmatched bases: 4. The CDR3 has 12 residues. The CDR3 DNA sequence: TGCGCCAGCAGTCTCACAGGGGGCACGCAGTATTTT. Amino acids: CASSLTGGTQYF.

The chain uses TRBV4-3 and TRBJ2-2; tentative D call: TRBD2 (5 bases). The V and J ends lost 1 base and 6 bases respectively, with 9 bases between them. Per germline, CDR1 LGHNA and CDR2 YSLEER. There are 14 residues in the CDR3. This chain's CDR3 is CASSQGRAAGELFF. DNA for the CDR3: TGCGCCAGCAGCCAAGGTAGAGCGGCCGGGGAGCTGTTTTTT.

V is TRBV18 and J is TRBJ1-1; D is perhaps TRBD1 (5 bases). This CDR3 is built from 15 residues. The ends were cut back, 0 bases at V and 5 bases at J, with 13 bases in the middle. Germline CDR1 KGHSH, CDR2 LQKENI. CDR3 coding DNA: TGTGCCAGCTCACCACCGGGGCAGGGAAGTACTGAAGCTTTCTTT. It encodes CASSPPGQGSTEAFF.

This clone came up once. V gene TRBV19 combines with J gene TRBJ1-2; TRBD1 agrees at 7 bases. CDR3 size: 16 residues. Germline values: CDR1 LNHDA, CDR2 SQIVND (reference sequence). The ends lost 2 bases at V and 2 bases at J; junction bases unmatched: 8. The CDR3 loop reads CASSIITTGQNYGYTF. CDR3 coding DNA: TGTGCCAGTAGTATAATAACCACGGGACAGAACTATGGCTACACCTTC.

This clone was seen more than once but under ten times. This rearrangement joins TRBV2 to TRBJ2-7; D ambiguous. The ends were cut back, 5 bases at V and 4 bases at J, with 12 bases in the middle. CDR3 length: 13 amino acids. Germline lookup yields CDR1 SNHLY and CDR2 FYNNEI. The CDR3 spells CASSRRGPYEQYF. The CDR3 DNA sequence: TGTGCCAGCAGTCGAAGAGGCCCTTACGAGCAGTACTTC.